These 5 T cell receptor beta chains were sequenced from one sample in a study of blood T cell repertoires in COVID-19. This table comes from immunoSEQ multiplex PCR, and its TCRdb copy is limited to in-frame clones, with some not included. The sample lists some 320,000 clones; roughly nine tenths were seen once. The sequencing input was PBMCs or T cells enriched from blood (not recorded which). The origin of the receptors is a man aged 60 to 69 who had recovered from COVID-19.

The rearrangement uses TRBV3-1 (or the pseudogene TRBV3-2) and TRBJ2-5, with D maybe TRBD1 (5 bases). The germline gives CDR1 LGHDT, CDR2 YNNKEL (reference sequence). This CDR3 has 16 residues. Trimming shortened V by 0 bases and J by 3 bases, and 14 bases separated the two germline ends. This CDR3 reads CASSQDDTTDEETQYF. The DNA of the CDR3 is TGTGCCAGCAGCCAAGATGATACGACAGACGAAGAGACCCAGTACTTC.

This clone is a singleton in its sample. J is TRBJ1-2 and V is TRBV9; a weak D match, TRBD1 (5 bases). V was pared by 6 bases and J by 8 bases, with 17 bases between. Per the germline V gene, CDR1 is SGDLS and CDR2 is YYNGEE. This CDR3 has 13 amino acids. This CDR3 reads CASNPGGTAGYTF. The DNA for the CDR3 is TGTGCCAGCAACCCGGGGGGTACTGCGGGCTACACCTTC.

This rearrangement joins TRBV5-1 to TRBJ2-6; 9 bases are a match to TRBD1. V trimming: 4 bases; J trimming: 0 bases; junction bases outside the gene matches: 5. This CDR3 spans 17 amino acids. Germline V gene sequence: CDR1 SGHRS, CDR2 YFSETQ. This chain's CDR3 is CASSVGQGGSGANVLTF. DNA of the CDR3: TGCGCCAGCAGCGTGGGACAGGGAGGCTCTGGGGCCAACGTCCTGACTTTC.

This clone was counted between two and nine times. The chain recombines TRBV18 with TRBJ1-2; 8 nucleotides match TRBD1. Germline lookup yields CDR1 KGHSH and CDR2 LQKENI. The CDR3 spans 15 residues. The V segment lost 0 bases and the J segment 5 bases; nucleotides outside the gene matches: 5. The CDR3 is CASSPPNRGEYGYTF. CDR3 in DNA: TGTGCCAGCTCACCACCCAACAGGGGGGAATATGGCTACACCTTC.

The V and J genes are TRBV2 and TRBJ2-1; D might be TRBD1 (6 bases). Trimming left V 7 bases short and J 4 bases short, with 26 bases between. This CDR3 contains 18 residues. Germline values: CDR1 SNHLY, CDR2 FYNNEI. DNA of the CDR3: TGTGCCAGCATAAGAATGGTCGGTAGGACAGCTCCATACAATGAGCAGTTCTTC. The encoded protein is CASIRMVGRTAPYNEQFF.